Here is one T cell receptor (beta chain) with its context. This clone was counted between two and nine times. No antigen is known for it. Base qualities were left out, and no much larger clone turns up one base away. The junction carries 16 bases between V and J, which are trimmed by 3 bases and 10 bases respectively. The germline V gene sets CDR1 to ENHRY and CDR2 to SYGVKD. The CDR3 numbers 15 residues from cysteine through phenylalanine. The kept DNA is CDR3 alone, 45 bases in frame from the first base. This entry belongs to a study of beta chain features in type 1 diabetes (dated by TCRdb to between 2017 and 2018). With respect to the entire study: No differences in mean age, gender distribution, total cell number or subset yield were found between patients and healthy donors. A total of about 110,000,000 sorted cells were examined across all samples, and a strong correlation was observed between cell number per subset and RNA yield. In the study, recently diagnosed type 1 diabetes patients and matched healthy donors were compared on the TCRB repertoires of their sorted circulating CD4+ T cell subsets. Whereas all 30 or so donors provided naive and central memory subsets, regulatory and stem cell-like memory subsets were isolated from just 8 patients and roughly eight healthy donors. The paper as a whole reports these results and caveats: Because small numbers of individuals were included in the HLA sub-analyses, any influence of HLA type on TCRB rearrangement was left unresolved. Naive, central memory and regulatory TCRB repertoires appeared to be more similar among patients than among healthy donors. Shorter templates might be favored by PCR, yet because patient and control samples were amplified and corrected together, any such skew would affect both groups equally. Sequencing cDNA rather than genomic DNA could over-represent highly expressing activated cells, although activation and CD3 levels did not differ between groups. Patients with type 1 diabetes made fewer insertions and deleted more nucleotides at VDJ recombination sites, implying thymic rearrangement abnormalities. Type 1 diabetes patients showed a moderate but significant shortening of TCRB CDR3 length in all four CD4+ subsets.

Each donor gave one peripheral blood draw, around 0.12 L on average, collected into heparinised tubes. A BD FACSAria II and a panel including CD45RO, CCR7, CD25, CD127, CD95 and CD27 were used to sort naive, central memory, regulatory and stem cell-like memory CD4+ T cells. All sorted populations exceeded 95% purity. PBMCs were isolated immediately by Lymphoprep density gradient centrifugation and stained directly without culture. So that batch effects would be minimized, each experiment stained and sorted samples in pairs, pairing one healthy donor with one patient. The entire amount of isolated RNA was reverse transcribed using the High Capacity cDNA Reverse Transcription Kit, so the sequenced TCRB transcripts were expressed ones. Deep immunoSEQ sequencing was performed on naive, central memory and regulatory T cell samples, with an average of roughly 3.3 million total reads per sample. Sorted cells were lysed in RLT buffer, and RNA was extracted using DNase-treated RNeasy Micro or Mini kits according to cell number. Each cell subset was processed separately to prevent cross-contamination, with patient and healthy donor samples processed together. Using the immunoSEQ multiplex PCR, TCRB sequences were amplified from cDNA into 87-bp fragments spanning the CDR3 region. Sequencing of the amplicons was done on the Illumina HiSeq platform. The study's own analysis went as follows. Synthetic template baselines were used to correct PCR bias computationally, reads within Hamming distance 2 were collapsed together, and singletons that could not be merged were discarded. Reads were aligned against IMGT so that V, D and J genes, CDR3 length and insertions or deletions at six rearrangement sites could be assigned. Clonotype counts were normalized to sorted cell number within each subset before computing true diversity and Gini coefficients with the tcR R package. Repertoire sharing was quantified using the overlap coefficient calculated on TCRB nucleotide sequences. Out-of-frame TCRB sequences from naive cells were analyzed as a proxy for the pre-selection repertoire. TCRdb stores this immuneACCESS table with in-frame sequences only. Part of the clones is absent; in the studies checked, under half of the shortfall reflects unresolved V genes, and no reason is known for the rest. Clone size and V and J calls were adopted from that table, with D and trimming inferred from the DNA. Recorded for this sample are 390,000 or so clones; 14% of them occurred a single time. The ten most abundant clones make up roughly 0.033% of the sample.

The sequence links TRBV10-3 to TRBJ1-6; no confident D gene assignment can be made. This receptor was taken from a man aged 25-45 years in good health. The sequenced material came from naive CD4+ T cells from blood. The label giving this sample's cell subset or site can be read as: true naive CD4+ T cells. The base sequence is TGTGCCATCAGTGACTTGACACCCGGCAGGTCACCCCTCCACTTT. Translation gives CAISDLTPGRSPLHF.